This TCR beta chain came from a study of blood T cell repertoires in COVID-19. Study in general: Italy, Spain and the United States were the sources of the convalescent and acute COVID-19 samples. The cDNA or gDNA used as material had been derived from T cells, B-cell-depleted T cells, or PBMCs.

In the original processing: Amplification of reference gene primers provided the estimated nucleated cell counts. Sequenced by immunoSEQ multiplex PCR; TCRdb stores in-frame clones only, minus some. V, J and clone size were drawn from that table, and D and trimming were deduced from the DNA. The repertoire consists of around 270,000 clones, with more than 85% occurring once and the leading ten covering around 0.84%. Germline loops: CDR1 MDHEN, CDR2 SYDVKM. The V and J ends lost 2 bases and 2 bases respectively, with 12 bases between them. The CDR3 length is 15 residues. The gene calls are TRBV28 and TRBJ1-2; maybe TRBD1 (5 bases). This sequence was found in a man aged 25 to 45 with acute or convalescent COVID-19. The source material was peripheral blood. CDR3 in amino acids: CASSLEGAVNYGYTF. The DNA of the CDR3 is TGTGCCAGCAGTTTAGAAGGGGCAGTAAACTATGGCTACACCTTC.